This T cell receptor beta chain derives from a study of blood T cells in healthy people across ages (dated by TCRdb to between 2014 and 2017). Turning to the overall study: In model experiments, template switching captured about one uniquely barcoded TCR beta cDNA molecule for every two T cells. To avoid experimental bias, donors of different ages were randomly spread across the sequencing lanes. Two additional independent replicas of 1 million unique cDNA reads from the same blood draw were analyzed for two donors (one aged 18 to 29 and one aged 80 or older). Four age groups were formed from the donors: young (average approximately 17 years), middle-aged (more than 35), aged (around 68) and long-lived (roughly 81). To track age-related changes in TCR beta repertoire diversity, the study relied on deep sequencing normalized with unique cDNA molecular identifiers.

The CDR3 measures 12 amino acids from cysteine to phenylalanine. CDR3 DNA only is kept here, 36 bases in frame from base 1. The germline V gene encodes CDR1 MNHNY and CDR2 SVGAGI (reference sequence). V drops 5 bases and J drops 8 bases, leaving 12 bases in between. On this clonotype itself: Its binding antigen is unknown. No per-base quality is available; no much larger clone lies one base away.

Donors were about 36 systemically healthy Caucasian individuals from Russia aged about 6 to 100 years. Each donor gave ten milliliters of peripheral blood, drawn into EDTA-treated Vacutainer tubes. PBMCs were isolated by Ficoll-Paque density-gradient centrifugation, with at least 6 million obtained per sample. Trizol reagent was used to extract total RNA from the PBMCs, yielding at least 6 micrograms per sample. For every donor, flow cytometry on a PBMC aliquot measured the percentage of naive CD45RAhigh/CD27high T cells. Library construction relied on 5' RACE. The instrument was an Illumina HiSeq 2500. A second roughly 6 to 12 cycle PCR used a sample-barcoded 5' primer and a J-beta primer mix. Each TCR beta cDNA molecule received a unique molecular identifier from a template-switch 5' adaptor carrying 12 random nucleotides. At least 2.5 million CDR3-containing paired-end reads were obtained from each sample. All of the RNA was converted into first-strand cDNA using the Mint cDNA synthesis kit, with a TRBC-specific oligonucleotide serving as the primer. After uracil-DNA glycosylase treatment, a first 18-cycle PCR used universal primers M1SS and BC2_uni_R on all cDNA. The study's processing was this. For normalization, 1 million high-quality reads were randomly selected from each sample, with every read carrying a distinct molecular identifier. Instead of being binned into consensus sequences, reads that shared molecular identifiers were thrown out. MiTCR, set to a Q25 quality threshold and the strictest error-elimination algorithm, was used for CDR3 identification, clonotype clustering and error correction. A nonparametric unseen species model with Euler transformation was used to estimate lower-bound total TCR beta diversity. TCRdb ran its own pipeline on the public reads, namely fastp trimming at Q25 and MiXCR clone calling, and kept in-frame beta chains. Rows are combined by CDR3 protein, so each entry shows the most common genes and DNA. The V and J calls follow TCRdb's processing rather than the paper's. Present in this sample are 1.5 million or so distinct CDR3 sequences, 42% of which were seen just once. 7.9% of the sample goes to the ten largest clones.

General conclusions and limits of the study: Observed TCR beta diversity per million T cells fell roughly linearly with age, and a significant reduction was already apparent by age roughly 40. The percentage of naive T cells measured by flow cytometry correlated strongly with observed TCR beta diversity. Since profiling was done on bulk unsorted PBMCs, naive and antigen-experienced compartments could not be conclusively compared. The long-lived group showed more naive CD4+ T cells, fewer expanded clones and increased TCR diversity than the aged group, suggesting age selection. Total diversity estimates from one million sequenced T cells were considered lower bounds and underestimates. Because donor CMV infection status was unknown, age-related changes in expanded clonotypes were potentially confounded.

The sequence derives from a woman younger than 30 in good health. Sample: blood. Recombination joined TRBV6-6 with TRBJ1-1; there is no confident call for the D gene. The nucleotide sequence reads TGTGCCAGCAGTGGCGCGAGTCAGGAAGCTTTCTTT. Translated, it gives CASSGASQEAFF.